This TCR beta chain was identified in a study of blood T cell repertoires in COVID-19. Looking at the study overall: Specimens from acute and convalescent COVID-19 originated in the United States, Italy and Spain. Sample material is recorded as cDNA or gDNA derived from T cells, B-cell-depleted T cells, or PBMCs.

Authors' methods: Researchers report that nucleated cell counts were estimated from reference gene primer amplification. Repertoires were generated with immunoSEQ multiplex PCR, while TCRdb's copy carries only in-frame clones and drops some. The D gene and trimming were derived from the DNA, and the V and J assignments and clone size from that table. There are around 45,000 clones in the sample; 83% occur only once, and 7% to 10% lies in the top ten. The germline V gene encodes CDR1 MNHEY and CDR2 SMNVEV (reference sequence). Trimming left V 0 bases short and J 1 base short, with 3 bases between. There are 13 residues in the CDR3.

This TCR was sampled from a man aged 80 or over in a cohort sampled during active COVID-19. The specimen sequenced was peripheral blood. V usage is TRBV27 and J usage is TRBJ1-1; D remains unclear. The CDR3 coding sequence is TGTGCCAGCAGTTTATCGGCGAACACTGAAGCTTTCTTT. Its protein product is CASSLSANTEAFF.